This T cell receptor beta chain derives from a study of blood T cell repertoires in COVID-19. Whole-study context: Samples came from the United States, Italy and Spain, spanning acute and convalescent COVID-19. Nucleic acid was either cDNA or gDNA, and it came from T cells, B-cell-depleted T cells, or PBMCs.

The germline CDR1 and CDR2 sequences are LNHDA and SQIVND (reference sequence). The CDR3 spans 12 residues. Trimming left V 5 bases short and J 7 bases short, with 8 bases between. In the original workflow: Counts of nucleated cells, estimated from reference gene primer amplification, were obtained. Data came from immunoSEQ multiplex PCR; TCRdb stores just in-frame clones and leaves some out. V, J and clone size reflect that table, while D and trimming were determined from the DNA. The profile shows about 25,000 clones, roughly nine tenths of them singletons. This clone is medium-sized by share. The sample consisted of peripheral blood. This TCR came from a man aged 70-80 years with acute or convalescent COVID-19. The chain uses TRBV19 and TRBJ2-2; no clear D. CDR3 sequence (DNA): TGTGCCAGTAGTGTCAGAGGCGGGGAGCTGTTTTTT. It translates to CASSVRGGELFF.